The clone carrying this TCR beta chain is labeled as medium-sized (0.01 to 0.1%). V lost 6 bases and J 0 bases, leaving 12 bases between the germline ends. Germline V lookup: CDR1 DFQATT, CDR2 SNEGSKA (reference sequence). The CDR3 extends over 15 amino acids. Not a single patient had been given any form of treatment at any point before undergoing thyroid surgery. This record belongs to a study of metastatic and nonmetastatic thyroid tumors. TCRdb called clones again from the PCR reads with MiXCR. The sample shows about 16,000 clones, roughly 25% of them seen only once. Sequencing used blood. The TCR sequence derives from a male donor with papillary thyroid cancer or a benign thyroid nodule (not recorded which). Some clones in this sample may be carry-over from other donors' samples. The chain joins TRBV20-1 to TRBJ1-6; no clear D. CDR3 DNA: TGCAGTGCCCCAGACACGAGCTCCTATAATTCACCCCTCCACTTT. This sequence encodes CSAPDTSSYNSPLHF.